The rows below give T cell receptor beta chains drawn from one sample of a study of CD8+ T cells in alopecia areata. Measured with immunoSEQ multiplex PCR; TCRdb has only the in-frame clones, and not every one. The sample consists of about 87,000 clones, about two thirds of them appearing once. Here the sequenced sample was CD8+ T cells sorted from blood, taken at approximately week 44, from a patient treated with tofacitinib. These receptors originate from a human donor with alopecia areata. The CDR3 runs from the conserved cysteine through the conserved F or W. Each record gives: V gene, D gene, J gene, clone size, CDR3 protein, CDR3 DNA. The D gene is left open where the match is weak. Clone size is shown for a subset of rows, as once, few, many or a class of expanded clone.

TRBV4-2,NA,TRBJ2-3,NA,CASSQDLAAIGTQYF,TGTGCCAGCAGCCAAGATCTGGCGGCAATCGGTACGCAGTATTTT
TRBV7-2,NA,TRBJ2-6,NA,CASSPGLPFGANVLTF,TGTGCCAGCAGCCCGGGACTCCCTTTTGGGGCCAACGTCCTGACTTTC
TRBV7-3,NA,TRBJ2-2,NA,CASSLTYSAGELFF,TGTGCCAGCAGCTTAACGTATTCTGCCGGGGAGCTGTTTTTT
TRBV5-1,NA,TRBJ2-1,NA,CASSLDPPTIPSYNEQFF,TGCGCCAGCAGCTTGGACCCCCCAACTATACCCTCCTACAATGAGCAGTTCTTC
TRBV30,TRBD1,TRBJ1-1,NA,CAWSVGQGSEAFF,TGTGCCTGGAGTGTAGGACAGGGCTCTGAAGCTTTCTTT
TRBV29-1,NA,TRBJ1-2,NA,CSILRTDGYTF,TGCAGCATATTGCGGACAGATGGCTACACCTTC
TRBV27,NA,TRBJ2-7,NA,CASSPPGHPTAYEQYF,TGTGCCAGCAGTCCCCCCGGACACCCTACCGCCTACGAGCAGTACTTC
TRBV5-1,NA,TRBJ1-1,few,CASSPQGPLNTEAFF,TGCGCCAGCAGCCCCCAGGGACCGTTGAACACTGAAGCTTTCTTT
TRBV5-1,NA,TRBJ2-1,few,CASIFGNEQFF,TGCGCCAGCATCTTTGGGAATGAGCAGTTCTTC
TRBV2,TRBD1,TRBJ1-5,few,CASSDSTGGNQPQHF,TGTGCCAGCAGTGACTCGACAGGGGGCAATCAGCCCCAGCATTTT
TRBV4-3,TRBD1,TRBJ2-1,few,CASSPRRRDRWGDEQFF,TGCGCCAGCAGCCCTCGACGCCGGGACAGGTGGGGGGATGAGCAGTTCTTC
TRBV7-2,NA,TRBJ2-7,NA,CASTLRDTLYEQYF,TGTGCCAGCACCTTAAGGGACACGCTCTACGAGCAGTACTTC
TRBV27,TRBD2,TRBJ2-1,NA,CASSQSGASYNEQFF,TGTGCCAGCAGTCAAAGCGGGGCCTCCTACAATGAGCAGTTCTTC
TRBV11-2,NA,TRBJ2-1,once,CASSPGGSSYNEQFF,TGTGCCAGCAGCCCCGGCGGAAGCTCCTACAATGAGCAGTTCTTC
TRBV7-2,NA,TRBJ2-3,few,CASSVGDRYADTQYF,TGTGCCAGCAGCGTAGGGGACCGGTACGCAGATACGCAGTATTTT
TRBV2,NA,TRBJ1-1,NA,CASSEVQRWNTEAFF,TGTGCCAGCAGTGAAGTGCAGCGATGGAACACTGAAGCTTTCTTT
TRBV6-5,TRBD2,TRBJ2-7,NA,CASSYSTSGYEQYF,TGTGCCAGCAGTTACAGCACTAGCGGGTACGAGCAGTACTTC
TRBV7-8,NA,TRBJ2-7,NA,CASSFREAYEQYF,TGTGCCAGCAGCTTTAGAGAGGCCTACGAGCAGTACTTC
TRBV7-6,NA,TRBJ2-2,NA,CASSLRGSHTTGELFF,TGTGCCAGCAGCTTACGGGGCTCCCATACCACCGGGGAGCTGTTTTTT
TRBV2,NA,TRBJ2-1,NA,CASSEYNEQFF,TGTGCCAGCAGTGAATACAATGAGCAGTTCTTC
TRBV13,NA,TRBJ2-2,NA,CASAQITGELFF,TGTGCCAGCGCCCAGATCACCGGGGAGCTGTTTTTT
TRBV9,NA,TRBJ2-3,NA,CASRSGTGTSDTQYF,TGTGCCAGCAGGTCCGGGACGGGGACTTCAGATACGCAGTATTTT
TRBV14,NA,TRBJ1-1,once,CASSPFGQGRTDTEAFF,TGTGCCAGCAGCCCCTTCGGGCAGGGAAGGACGGACACTGAAGCTTTCTTT
TRBV30,NA,TRBJ2-2,NA,CAWSNMNTGELFF,TGTGCCTGGTCTAATATGAACACCGGGGAGCTGTTTTTT
TRBV19,NA,TRBJ1-5,NA,CASGYPQHF,TGTGCCAGTGGATATCCCCAGCATTTT
TRBV6-5,NA,TRBJ1-5,NA,CASSLGQGFRQPQHF,TGTGCCAGCAGTCTGGGGCAGGGATTTCGTCAGCCCCAGCATTTT
TRBV12-5,TRBD2,TRBJ2-3,NA,CASGLASGGTTDTQYF,TGTGCTAGTGGTTTGGCCAGCGGGGGTACCACAGATACGCAGTATTTT
TRBV27,NA,TRBJ1-2,NA,CASSPYGGDYGYTF,TGTGCCAGCAGTCCGTACGGAGGGGACTATGGCTACACCTTC
TRBV5-1,NA,TRBJ2-4,NA,CASSLRTPEDIQYF,TGCGCCAGCAGCTTGAGGACCCCCGAGGACATTCAGTACTTC
TRBV7-9,NA,TRBJ2-1,few,CASSLNGNEQFF,TGTGCCAGCAGCTTAAACGGGAATGAGCAGTTCTTC
TRBV29-1,NA,TRBJ1-2,NA,CSVPSGFGYTF,TGCAGCGTGCCCTCAGGGTTTGGCTACACCTTC
TRBV6-6,NA,TRBJ2-2,NA,CASSYLRHGTGELFF,TGTGCCAGCAGTTACTTGAGACATGGCACCGGGGAGCTGTTTTTT
TRBV27,NA,TRBJ1-6,NA,CASSYRDVSPLHF,TGTGCCAGCAGTTACAGGGATGTCTCACCCCTCCACTTT
TRBV30,NA,TRBJ2-1,NA,CARRGQRNEQFF,TGTGCTAGGCGGGGACAAAGGAATGAGCAGTTCTTC
TRBV19,NA,TRBJ2-2,NA,CASSIGRGTGELFF,TGTGCCAGTAGTATAGGGAGGGGCACCGGGGAGCTGTTTTTT
TRBV5-6,NA,TRBJ2-1,NA,CASSLTDNEQFF,TGTGCCAGCAGCCTGACAGACAATGAGCAGTTCTTC
TRBV7-2,NA,TRBJ2-5,NA,CASSSTSGGETQYF,TGTGCCAGCAGCTCAACTAGTGGGGGCGAGACCCAGTACTTC
TRBV29-1,TRBD1,TRBJ1-2,NA,CSVEPRQGGGYTF,TGCAGCGTTGAACCAAGACAGGGCGGTGGCTACACCTTC
TRBV15,TRBD1,TRBJ1-5,NA,CATTGDRGYQPQHF,TGTGCCACCACCGGGGACAGGGGTTATCAGCCCCAGCATTTT
TRBV6-4,TRBD1,TRBJ2-7,NA,CASSDSSLPDRESYEQYF,TGTGCCAGCAGTGACTCGAGTCTCCCCGACAGGGAAAGTTACGAGCAGTACTTC
TRBV4-3,NA,TRBJ2-4,NA,CASSQDRIAKNIQYF,TGCGCCAGCAGCCAAGATCGGATAGCCAAAAACATTCAGTACTTC
TRBV7-9,NA,TRBJ1-4,NA,CASMGPRVDGKLFF,TGTGCCAGCATGGGACCCAGGGTTGATGGAAAACTGTTTTTT
TRBV30,NA,TRBJ2-1,NA,CAWRLAYNEQFF,TGTGCCTGGAGGTTAGCCTACAATGAGCAGTTCTTC
TRBV19,TRBD1,TRBJ2-3,NA,CASRALGTGEFTDTQYF,TGTGCCAGTAGAGCACTCGGGACAGGGGAGTTCACAGATACGCAGTATTTT
TRBV25-1,NA,TRBJ2-5,NA,CASSEFGEETQYF,TGTGCCAGCAGTGAATTCGGGGAAGAGACCCAGTACTTC
TRBV19,TRBD1,TRBJ2-2,NA,CVGRDRDTGELFF,TGTGTCGGACGGGACAGGGACACCGGGGAGCTGTTTTTT
TRBV2,TRBD1,TRBJ1-2,NA,CASKDRRNYGYTF,TGTGCCAGCAAGGACAGGCGGAACTATGGCTACACCTTC
TRBV27,NA,TRBJ2-3,NA,CASSFGGADTQYF,TGTGCCAGCAGTTTCGGGGGCGCAGATACGCAGTATTTT
TRBV30,NA,TRBJ1-4,NA,CAWSTGPGLNEKLFF,TGTGCCTGGTCCACAGGACCAGGTCTTAATGAAAAACTGTTTTTT
TRBV29-1,NA,TRBJ1-2,NA,CSVLPEGRELYGYTF,TGCAGCGTCTTACCGGAGGGGAGAGAACTTTATGGCTACACCTTC
TRBV4-3,NA,TRBJ2-3,NA,CASSASTDTQYF,TGCGCCAGCAGCGCCAGCACAGATACGCAGTATTTT
TRBV10-3,NA,TRBJ2-7,NA,CAISERYNSYEQYF,TGTGCCATCAGTGAAAGATACAACTCCTACGAGCAGTACTTC
TRBV7-8,NA,TRBJ2-7,NA,CASRGLGAEQYF,TGTGCCAGCAGGGGGTTGGGAGCCGAGCAGTACTTC
TRBV19,NA,TRBJ1-2,NA,CATRDSYGYTF,TGTGCCACCCGAGACAGCTATGGCTACACCTTC
TRBV6-1,TRBD1,TRBJ1-5,NA,CASSGAPGQGDQPQHF,TGTGCCAGCAGTGGGGCTCCGGGACAGGGGGATCAGCCCCAGCATTTT